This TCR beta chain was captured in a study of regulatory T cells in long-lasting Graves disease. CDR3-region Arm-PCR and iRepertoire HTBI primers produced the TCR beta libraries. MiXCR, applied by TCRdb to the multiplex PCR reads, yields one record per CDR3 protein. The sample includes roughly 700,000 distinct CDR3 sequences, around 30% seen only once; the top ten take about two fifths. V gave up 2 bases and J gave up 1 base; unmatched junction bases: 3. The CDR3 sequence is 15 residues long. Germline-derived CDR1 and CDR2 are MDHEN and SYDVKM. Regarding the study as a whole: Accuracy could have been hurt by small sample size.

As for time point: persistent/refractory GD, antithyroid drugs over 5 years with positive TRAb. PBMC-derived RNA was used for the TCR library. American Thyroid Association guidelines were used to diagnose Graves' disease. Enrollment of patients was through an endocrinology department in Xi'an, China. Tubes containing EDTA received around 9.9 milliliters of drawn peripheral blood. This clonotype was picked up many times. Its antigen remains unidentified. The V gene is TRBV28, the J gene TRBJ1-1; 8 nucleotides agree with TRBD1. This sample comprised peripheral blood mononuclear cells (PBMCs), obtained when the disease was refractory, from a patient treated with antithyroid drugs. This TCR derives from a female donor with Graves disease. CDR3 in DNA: TGTGCCAGCAGTTTAGGGACAGGCGGGAACACTGAAGCTTTCTTT. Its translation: CASSLGTGGNTEAFF.